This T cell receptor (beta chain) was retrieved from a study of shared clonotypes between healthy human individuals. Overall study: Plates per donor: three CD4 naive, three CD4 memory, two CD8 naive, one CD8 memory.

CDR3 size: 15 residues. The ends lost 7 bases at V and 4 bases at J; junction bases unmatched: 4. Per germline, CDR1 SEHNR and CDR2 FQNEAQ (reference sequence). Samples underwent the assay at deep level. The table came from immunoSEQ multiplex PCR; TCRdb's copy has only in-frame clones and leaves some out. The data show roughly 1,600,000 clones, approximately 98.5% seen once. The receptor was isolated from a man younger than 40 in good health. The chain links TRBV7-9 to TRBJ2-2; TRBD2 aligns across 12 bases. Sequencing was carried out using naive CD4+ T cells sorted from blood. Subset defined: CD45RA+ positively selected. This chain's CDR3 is CASNRLAGATGELFF. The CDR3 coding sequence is TGTGCCAGCAACCGACTAGCGGGAGCCACCGGGGAGCTGTTTTTT. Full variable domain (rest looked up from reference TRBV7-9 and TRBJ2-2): DTGVSQNPRHKITKRGQNVTFRCDPISEHNRLYWYRQTLGQGPEFLTYFQNEAQLEKSRLLSDRFSAERPKGSFSTLEIQRTEQGDSAMYLCASNRLAGATGELFFGEGSRLTVL.